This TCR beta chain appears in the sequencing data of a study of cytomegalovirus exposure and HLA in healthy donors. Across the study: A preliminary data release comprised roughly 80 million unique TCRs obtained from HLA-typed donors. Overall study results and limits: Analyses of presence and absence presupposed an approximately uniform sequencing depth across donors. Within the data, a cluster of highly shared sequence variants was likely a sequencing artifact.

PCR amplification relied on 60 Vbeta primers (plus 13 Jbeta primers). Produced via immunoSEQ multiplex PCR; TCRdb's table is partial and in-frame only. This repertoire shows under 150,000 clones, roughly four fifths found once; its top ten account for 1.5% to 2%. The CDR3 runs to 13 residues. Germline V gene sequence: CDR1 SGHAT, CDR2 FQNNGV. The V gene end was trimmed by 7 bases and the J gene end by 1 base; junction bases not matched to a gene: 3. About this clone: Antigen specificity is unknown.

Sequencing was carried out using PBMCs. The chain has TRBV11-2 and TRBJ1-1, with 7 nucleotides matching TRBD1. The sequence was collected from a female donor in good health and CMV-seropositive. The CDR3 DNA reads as TGTGCCAGCAACGCAGGGGGGAACACTGAAGCTTTCTTT. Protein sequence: CASNAGGNTEAFF.